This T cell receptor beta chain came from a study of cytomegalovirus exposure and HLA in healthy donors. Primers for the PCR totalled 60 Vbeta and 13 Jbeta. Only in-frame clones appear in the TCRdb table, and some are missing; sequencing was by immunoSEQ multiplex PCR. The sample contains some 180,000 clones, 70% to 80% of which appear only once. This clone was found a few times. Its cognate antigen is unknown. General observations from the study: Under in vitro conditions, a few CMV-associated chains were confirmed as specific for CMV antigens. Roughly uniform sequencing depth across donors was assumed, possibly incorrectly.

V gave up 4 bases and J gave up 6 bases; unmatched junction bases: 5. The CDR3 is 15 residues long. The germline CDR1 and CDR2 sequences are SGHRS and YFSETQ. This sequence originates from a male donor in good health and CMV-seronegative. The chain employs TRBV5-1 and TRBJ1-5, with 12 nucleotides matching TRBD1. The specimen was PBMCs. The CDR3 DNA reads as TGCGCCAGCAGCCCCGGGACAGGGGGCAGTCAGCCCCAGCATTTT. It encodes CASSPGTGGSQPQHF.